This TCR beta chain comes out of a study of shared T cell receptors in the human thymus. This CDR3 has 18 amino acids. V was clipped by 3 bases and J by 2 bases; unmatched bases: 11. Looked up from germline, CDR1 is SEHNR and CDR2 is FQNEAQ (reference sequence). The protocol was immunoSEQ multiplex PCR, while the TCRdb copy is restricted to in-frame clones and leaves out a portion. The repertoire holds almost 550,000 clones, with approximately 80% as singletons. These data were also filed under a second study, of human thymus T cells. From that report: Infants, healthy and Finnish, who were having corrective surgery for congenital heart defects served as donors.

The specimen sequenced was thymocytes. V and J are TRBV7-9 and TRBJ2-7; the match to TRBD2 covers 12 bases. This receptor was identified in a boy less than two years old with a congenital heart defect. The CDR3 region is CASSFLLAGGPGPYEQYF. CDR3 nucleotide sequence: TGTGCCAGCAGCTTCCTACTAGCGGGAGGTCCAGGCCCCTACGAGCAGTACTTC.